The entry below gives a single T cell receptor beta chain sequence along with its context. This sample stems from a study of blood T cell repertoires in COVID-19. Study overall: Both acute and convalescent COVID-19 samples were obtained from the United States, Italy and Spain.

In the original processing: Nucleated cell number was recorded as an estimate derived from reference gene primer amplification. The repertoire was sequenced with immunoSEQ multiplex PCR; TCRdb's copy has only in-frame clones and lacks some. V and J calls and clone size are given by that table; D and trimming were obtained from the DNA. The table has 75,000 to 90,000 clones, around four fifths seen once. The V and J ends lost 3 bases and 6 bases respectively, with 20 bases between them. The CDR3 length is 17 residues. Germline CDR1 and CDR2: MGHRA and YSYEKL. The J gene is TRBJ1-4, the V gene TRBV4-1, with no clear D. This clonotype originated in an elderly man with active or convalescent COVID-19. Material: peripheral blood. The CDR3 sequence is CASSHLDDPRGYEKLFF. The CDR3 region has the DNA TGCGCCAGCAGCCACCTAGATGATCCCAGAGGTTATGAAAAACTGTTTTTT.